The clone carrying this T cell receptor beta chain was seen ten or more times. Its cognate antigen is unknown. J was trimmed by 5 bases and V by 5 bases; bases with no gene match: 12. Germline CDR1 and CDR2: DFQATT and SNEGSKA (reference sequence). The CDR3 length is 15 residues. This sample stems from a study of CD8 T cells in ankylosing spondylitis. Points from the study as a whole: Ankylosing spondylitis blood seemed to carry a telltale TCR beta motif made of roughly eight highly homologous variants. Disease-linked clones bore a CD8+ phenotype and were relatively rare in peripheral blood.

Generation of TCR beta libraries employed quantitative 5'-RACE incorporating molecular barcodes. From the 5' RACE reads, TCRdb called clonotypes with MiXCR, one entry per CDR3 protein. The repertoire includes some 300,000 distinct CDR3 sequences, roughly 20% of them detected once, and about 4% sits in the top ten. The TCR sequence derives from a female donor with ankylosing spondylitis or in good health (not recorded which). The sample taken for sequencing was blood, either unsorted or a sorted T cell fraction (not recorded which). The chain combines TRBV20-1 with TRBJ2-3; 8 bases are a match to TRBD2. CDR3: CSAPQETSAVDTQYF. CDR3 DNA: TGCAGTGCTCCGCAAGAGACTAGCGCCGTAGATACGCAGTATTTT.